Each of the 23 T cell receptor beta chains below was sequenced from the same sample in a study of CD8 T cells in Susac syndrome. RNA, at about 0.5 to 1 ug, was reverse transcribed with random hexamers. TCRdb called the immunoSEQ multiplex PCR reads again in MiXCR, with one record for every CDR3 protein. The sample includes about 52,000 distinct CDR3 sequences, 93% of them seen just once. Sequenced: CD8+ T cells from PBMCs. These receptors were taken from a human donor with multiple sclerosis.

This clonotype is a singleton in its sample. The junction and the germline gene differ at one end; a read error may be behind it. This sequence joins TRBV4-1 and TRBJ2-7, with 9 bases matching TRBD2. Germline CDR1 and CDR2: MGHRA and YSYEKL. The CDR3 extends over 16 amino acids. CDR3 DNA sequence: TGCGCCAGCAGCCAAGAGCGACTGCTAGCGGGGAACGAGCAGCACTTC. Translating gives CASSQERLLAGNEQHF.

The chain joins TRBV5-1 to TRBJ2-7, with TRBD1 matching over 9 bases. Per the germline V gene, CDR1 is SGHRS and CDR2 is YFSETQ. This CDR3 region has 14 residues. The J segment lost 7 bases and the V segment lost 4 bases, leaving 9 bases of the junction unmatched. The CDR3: CASSEGQGVWEQYF. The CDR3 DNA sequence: TGCGCCAGCAGCGAGGGACAGGGAGTATGGGAGCAGTACTTC. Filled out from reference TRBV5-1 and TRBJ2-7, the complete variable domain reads KAGVTQTPRYLIKTRGQQVTLSCSPISGHRSVSWYQQTPGQGLQFLFEYFSETQRNKGNFPGRFSGRQFSNSRSEMNVSTLELGDSALYLCASSEGQGVWEQYFGPGTRLTVT.

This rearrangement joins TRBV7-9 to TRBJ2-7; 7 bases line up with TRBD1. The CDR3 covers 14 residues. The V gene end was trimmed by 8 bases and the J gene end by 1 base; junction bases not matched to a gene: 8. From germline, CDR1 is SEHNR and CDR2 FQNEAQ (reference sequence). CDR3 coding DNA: TGTGCCAGCGAAATAGGGGGCAGATCCTACGAGCAGTACTTC. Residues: CASEIGGRSYEQYF.

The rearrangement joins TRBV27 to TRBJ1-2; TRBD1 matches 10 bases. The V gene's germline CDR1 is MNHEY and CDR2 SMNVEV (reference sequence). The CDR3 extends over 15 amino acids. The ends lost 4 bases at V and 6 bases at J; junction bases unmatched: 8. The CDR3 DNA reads TGTGCCAGCAGTTATACCGGGACAGGGGCGCATGGCTACACCTTC. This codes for CASSYTGTGAHGYTF.

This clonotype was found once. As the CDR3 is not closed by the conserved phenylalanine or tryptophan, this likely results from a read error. The CDR3 reads CASLSGQGLLNTEAFL. In DNA form, the CDR3 reads TGTGCTAGTTTATCGGGACAGGGCCTCCTGAACACTGAAGCTTTCCTT. The gene calls are TRBV12-5 and TRBJ1-1; 9 positions agree with TRBD1. CDR1 is LGHNT, CDR2 FRNRAP, per germline. The CDR3 covers 16 residues. Losses at the gene ends were 8 bases for V and 0 bases for J; bases not matched to a gene: 10.

The CDR3 coding sequence is TGTGCCAGCAGCGTATCCGGGGAAAGCTTTGCCTACGAGCAGTACTTC. This gives the protein CASSVSGESFAYEQYF. This rearrangement joins TRBV9 to TRBJ2-7; a possible D gene is TRBD2 (5 bases). The CDR3 consists of 16 residues. Between the trimmed V and J ends, which lost 1 base and 2 bases, there was a span of 16 bases. From germline, CDR1 is SGDLS and CDR2 YYNGEE.

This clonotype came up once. CDR3 sequence: CASSPGTENQPQHF. The CDR3 DNA is TGTGCCAGCAGCCCCGGGACAGAAAATCAGCCCCAGCATTTT. This rearrangement joins TRBV4-2 to TRBJ1-5; TRBD1 matches 7 bases. The J segment lost 4 bases and the V segment lost 4 bases, leaving 4 bases of the junction unmatched. Germline lookup yields CDR1 LGHNA and CDR2 YNFKEQ. CDR3 length: 14 residues.

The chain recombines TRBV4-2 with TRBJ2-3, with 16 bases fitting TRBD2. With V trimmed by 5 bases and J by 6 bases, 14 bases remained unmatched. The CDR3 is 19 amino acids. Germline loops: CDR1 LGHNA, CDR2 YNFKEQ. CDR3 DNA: TGTGCCAGCAGCTCCTATGGGACTAGCGGGGGGGATAGGATGGATACGCAGTATTTT. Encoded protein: CASSSYGTSGGDRMDTQYF.

This chain's CDR3 is CASDLSGNTDTQYF. CDR3 DNA: TGTGCTAGTGATCTTAGCGGAAACACAGATACGCAGTATTTT. The rearrangement links TRBV12-5 to TRBJ2-3; the D gene is possibly TRBD2 (6 bases). V lost 7 bases and J 2 bases, leaving 13 bases between the germline ends. Germline CDR1 reads LGHNT; CDR2 reads FRNRAP. This CDR3 is 14 amino acids long.

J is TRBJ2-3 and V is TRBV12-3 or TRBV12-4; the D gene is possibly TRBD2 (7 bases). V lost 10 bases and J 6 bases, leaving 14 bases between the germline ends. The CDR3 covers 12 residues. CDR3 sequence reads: CAIEGGADTQYF. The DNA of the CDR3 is TGTGCCATTGAGGGGGGGGCTGATACGCAGTATTTT.

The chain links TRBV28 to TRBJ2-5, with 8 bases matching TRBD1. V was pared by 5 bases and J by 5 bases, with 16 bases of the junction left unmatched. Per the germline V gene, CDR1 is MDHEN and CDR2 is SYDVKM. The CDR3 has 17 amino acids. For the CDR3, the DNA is TGTGCCAGCAGTGTCGGAACAGGGGGAACTATCGAGGAGACCCAGTACTTC. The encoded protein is CASSVGTGGTIEETQYF.

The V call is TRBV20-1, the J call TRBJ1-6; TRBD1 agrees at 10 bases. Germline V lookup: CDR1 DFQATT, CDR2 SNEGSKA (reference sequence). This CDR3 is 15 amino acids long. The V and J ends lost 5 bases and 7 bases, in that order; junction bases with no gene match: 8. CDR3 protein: CSAGDRGYWNSPLHF. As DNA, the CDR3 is TGCAGTGCTGGGGACAGGGGATATTGGAATTCACCCCTCCACTTT.

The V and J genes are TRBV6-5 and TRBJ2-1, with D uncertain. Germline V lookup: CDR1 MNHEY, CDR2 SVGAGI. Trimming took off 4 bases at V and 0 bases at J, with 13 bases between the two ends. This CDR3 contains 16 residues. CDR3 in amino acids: CASSSRAGRSYNEQFF. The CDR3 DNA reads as TGTGCCAGCAGTTCCCGGGCTGGTCGCTCCTACAATGAGCAGTTCTTC.

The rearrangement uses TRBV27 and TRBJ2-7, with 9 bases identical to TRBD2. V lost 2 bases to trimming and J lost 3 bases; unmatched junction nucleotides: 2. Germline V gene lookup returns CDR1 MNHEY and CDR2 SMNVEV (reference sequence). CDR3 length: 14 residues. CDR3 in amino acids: CASSLATSGYEQYF. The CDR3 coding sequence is TGTGCCAGCAGTTTAGCGACTAGCGGCTACGAGCAGTACTTC.

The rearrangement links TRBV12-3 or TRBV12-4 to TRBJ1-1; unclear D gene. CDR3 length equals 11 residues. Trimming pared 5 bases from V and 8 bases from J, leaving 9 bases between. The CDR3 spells CASSLRLEAFF. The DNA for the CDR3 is TGTGCCAGCAGTCTTCGACTGGAAGCTTTCTTT.

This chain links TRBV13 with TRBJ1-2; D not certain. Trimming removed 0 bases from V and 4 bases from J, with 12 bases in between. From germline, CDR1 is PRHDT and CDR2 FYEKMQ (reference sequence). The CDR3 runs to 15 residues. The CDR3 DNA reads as TGTGCCAGCAGCTTAGGGTACCCGGCTCTCTATGGCTACACCTTC. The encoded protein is CASSLGYPALYGYTF.

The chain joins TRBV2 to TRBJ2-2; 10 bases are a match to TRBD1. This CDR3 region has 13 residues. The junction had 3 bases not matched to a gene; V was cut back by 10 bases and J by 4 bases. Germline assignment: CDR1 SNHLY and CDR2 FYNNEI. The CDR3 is CAMRTGGTGELFF. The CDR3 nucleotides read TGTGCCATGCGGACAGGGGGCACCGGGGAGCTGTTTTTT.

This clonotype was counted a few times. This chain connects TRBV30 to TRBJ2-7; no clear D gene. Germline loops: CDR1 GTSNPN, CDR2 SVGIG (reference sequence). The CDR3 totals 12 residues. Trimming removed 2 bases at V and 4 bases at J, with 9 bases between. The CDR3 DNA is TGTGCCTGGAGTCCTAACGAATACGAGCAGTACTTC. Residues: CAWSPNEYEQYF.

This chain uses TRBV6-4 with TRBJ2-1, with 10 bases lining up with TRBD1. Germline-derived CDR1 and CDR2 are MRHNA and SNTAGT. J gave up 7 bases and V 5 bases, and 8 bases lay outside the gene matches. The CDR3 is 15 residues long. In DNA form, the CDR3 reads TGTGCCAGCAGTCCTCGGACAGGGGGGGTGAATGAGCAGTTCTTC. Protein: CASSPRTGGVNEQFF.

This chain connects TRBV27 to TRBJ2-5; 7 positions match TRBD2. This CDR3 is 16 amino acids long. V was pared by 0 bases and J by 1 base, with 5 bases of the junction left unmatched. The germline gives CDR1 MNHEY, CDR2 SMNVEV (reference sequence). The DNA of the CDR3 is TGTGCCAGCAGTTTATCGGCGGGAGAACCCCAAGAGACCCAGTACTTC. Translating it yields CASSLSAGEPQETQYF.

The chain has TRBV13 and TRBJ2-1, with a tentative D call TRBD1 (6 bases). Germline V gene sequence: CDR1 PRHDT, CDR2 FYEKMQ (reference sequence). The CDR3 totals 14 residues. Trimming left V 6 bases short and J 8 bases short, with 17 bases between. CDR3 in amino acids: CASRPTTGRDEQFF. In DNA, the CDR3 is TGTGCCAGCAGACCTACTACAGGGCGCGATGAGCAGTTCTTC.

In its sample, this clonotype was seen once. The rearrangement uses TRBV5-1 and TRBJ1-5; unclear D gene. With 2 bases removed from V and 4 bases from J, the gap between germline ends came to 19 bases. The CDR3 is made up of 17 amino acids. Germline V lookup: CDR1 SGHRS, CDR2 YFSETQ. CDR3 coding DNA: TGCGCCAGCAGCTTCTTCGCAGGCCGGACGACGAATCAGCCCCAGCATTTT. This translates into CASSFFAGRTTNQPQHF.

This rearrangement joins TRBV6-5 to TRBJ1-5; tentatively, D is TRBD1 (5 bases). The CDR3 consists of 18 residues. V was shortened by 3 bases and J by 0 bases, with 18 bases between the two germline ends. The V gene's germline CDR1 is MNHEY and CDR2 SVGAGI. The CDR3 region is CASSYTAPRGDSNQPQHF. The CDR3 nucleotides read TGTGCCAGCAGTTATACCGCCCCTCGGGGCGATAGCAATCAGCCCCAGCATTTT.